The entry below gives a single T cell receptor (beta chain) sequence along with its context. What it binds is not known. Clones were read by immunoSEQ multiplex PCR, and TCRdb kept only the in-frame ones, dropping some. This table has 110,000 to 150,000 clones, around four fifths appearing once. The data derive from a study of radiation and T cells in renal cell carcinoma. Study information: Nephrectomy followed 15 Gy stereotactic body radiation by 4 weeks. General study points: Without pretreatment biopsies, baseline tumor clonotype presence was undetermined. From baseline, blood top tumor clonotypes peaked at 2 weeks post-radiation.

Time point defined: baseline pretreatment blood. Noted treatment: 15 Gy SBRT to primary tumor, nephrectomy 4 weeks later. This TCR came from a woman aged 45-65 years with renal cell carcinoma. This specimen was blood, taken from a patient whose treatment included radiotherapy and nephrectomy.

The CDR3 sequence: CASSRVTRNEKLFF. Here the CDR3 DNA reads TGTGCCAGCAGCAGAGTAACACGGAATGAAAAACTGTTTTTT. This rearrangement joins TRBV5-6 to TRBJ1-4, with D hard to call. CDR1 and CDR2 (germline): SGHDT, YYEEEE. Trimming pared 4 bases from V and 5 bases from J, leaving 12 bases between. This CDR3 region has 14 residues.